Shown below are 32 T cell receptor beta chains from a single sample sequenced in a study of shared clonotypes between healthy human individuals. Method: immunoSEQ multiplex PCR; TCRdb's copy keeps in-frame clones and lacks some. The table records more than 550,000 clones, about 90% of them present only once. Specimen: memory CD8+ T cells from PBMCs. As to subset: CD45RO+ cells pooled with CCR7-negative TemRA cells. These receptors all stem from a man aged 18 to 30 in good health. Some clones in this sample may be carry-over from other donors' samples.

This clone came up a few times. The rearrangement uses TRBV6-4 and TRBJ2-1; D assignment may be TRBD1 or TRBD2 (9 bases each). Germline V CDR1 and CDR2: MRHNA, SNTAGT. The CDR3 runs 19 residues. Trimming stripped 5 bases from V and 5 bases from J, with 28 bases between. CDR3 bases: TGTGCCAGCAGTCCGGGACAGGGATTTTTTAGCGGGAGAGACAATGAGCAGTTCTTC. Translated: CASSPGQGFFSGRDNEQFF.

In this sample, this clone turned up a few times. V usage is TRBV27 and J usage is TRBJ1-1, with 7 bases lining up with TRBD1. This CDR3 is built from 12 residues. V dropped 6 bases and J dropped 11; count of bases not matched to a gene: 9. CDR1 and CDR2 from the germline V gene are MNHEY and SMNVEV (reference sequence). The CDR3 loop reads CASRGQRRKAFF. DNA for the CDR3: TGTGCCAGCAGGGGACAGCGGAGAAAGGCTTTCTTT.

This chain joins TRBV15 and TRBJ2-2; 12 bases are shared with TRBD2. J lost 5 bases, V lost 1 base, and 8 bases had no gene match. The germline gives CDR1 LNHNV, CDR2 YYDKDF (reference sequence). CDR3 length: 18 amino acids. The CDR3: CATSRVASGRADTGELFF. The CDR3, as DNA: TGTGCCACCAGCAGAGTAGCTAGCGGGAGGGCCGATACCGGGGAGCTGTTTTTT.

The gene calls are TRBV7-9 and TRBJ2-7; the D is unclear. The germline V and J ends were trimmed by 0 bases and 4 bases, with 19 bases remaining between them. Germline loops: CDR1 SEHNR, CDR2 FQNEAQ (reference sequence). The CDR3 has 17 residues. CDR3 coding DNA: TGTGCCAGCAGCTTAGCGGGCTGGTCGGGCAGATCTTACGAGCAGTACTTC. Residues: CASSLAGWSGRSYEQYF.

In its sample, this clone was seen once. The DNA for the CDR3 is TGTGCCAGCAGCGGAGGTACGTCAGCTCCGACACTAAGCTCCTACAATGAGCAGTTCTTC. Amino acid sequence: CASSGGTSAPTLSSYNEQFF. The gene calls are TRBV4-2 and TRBJ2-1, with TRBD2 as a possible D gene (5 bases). Per the germline V gene, CDR1 is LGHNA and CDR2 is YNFKEQ. This CDR3 is built from 20 residues. Trimming removed 5 bases from V and 0 bases from J, with 26 bases in between.

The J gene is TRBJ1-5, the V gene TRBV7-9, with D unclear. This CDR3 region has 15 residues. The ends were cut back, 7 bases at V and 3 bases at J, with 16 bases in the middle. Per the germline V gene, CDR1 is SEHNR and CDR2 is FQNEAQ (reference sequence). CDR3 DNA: TGTGCCAGCACCACACATGACGGTTCCAATCAGCCCCAGCATTTT. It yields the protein CASTTHDGSNQPQHF.

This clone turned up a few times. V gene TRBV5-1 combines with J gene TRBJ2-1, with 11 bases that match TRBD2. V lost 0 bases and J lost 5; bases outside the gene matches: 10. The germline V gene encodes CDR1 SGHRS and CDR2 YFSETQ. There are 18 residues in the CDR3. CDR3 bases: TGCGCCAGCAGCTTGGGCCTAGGGACTAGCGGCCCACACAATGAGCAGTTCTTC. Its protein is CASSLGLGTSGPHNEQFF.

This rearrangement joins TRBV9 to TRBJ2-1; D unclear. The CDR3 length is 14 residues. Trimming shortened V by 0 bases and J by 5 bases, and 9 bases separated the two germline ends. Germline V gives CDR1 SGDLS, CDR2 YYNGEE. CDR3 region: CASSVEQINNEQFF. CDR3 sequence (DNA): TGTGCCAGCAGCGTAGAACAGATAAACAATGAGCAGTTCTTC.

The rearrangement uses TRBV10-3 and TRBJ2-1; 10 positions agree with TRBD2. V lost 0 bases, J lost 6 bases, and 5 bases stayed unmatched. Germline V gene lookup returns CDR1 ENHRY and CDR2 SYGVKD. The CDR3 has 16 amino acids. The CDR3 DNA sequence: TGTGCCATCAGTGAGTCGACAGCGGGAGGGCTCAATGAGCAGTTCTTC. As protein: CAISESTAGGLNEQFF.

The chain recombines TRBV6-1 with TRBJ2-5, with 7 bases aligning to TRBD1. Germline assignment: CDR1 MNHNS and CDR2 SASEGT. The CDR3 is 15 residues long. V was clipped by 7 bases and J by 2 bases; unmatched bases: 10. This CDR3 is CASTLIRGPQETQYF. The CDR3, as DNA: TGTGCCAGCACCCTCATAAGGGGGCCACAAGAGACCCAGTACTTC.

The CDR3 loop is CASSQDTSDYEQYF. The CDR3 nucleotides read TGCGCCAGCAGCCAGGATACATCAGACTACGAGCAGTACTTC. The chain is built from TRBV4-3 and TRBJ2-7; no clear D. The V end was cut by 3 bases, the J end by 3 bases, with 12 bases between. The V gene's germline CDR1 is LGHNA and CDR2 YSLEER. The CDR3 consists of 14 residues.

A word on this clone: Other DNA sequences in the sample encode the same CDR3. This CDR3 reads CASSIGFSGANVLTF. The CDR3 DNA follows: TGTGCCAGTAGTATCGGCTTCTCTGGGGCCAACGTCCTGACTTTC. The J gene is TRBJ2-6, the V gene TRBV19, with D unresolved. The CDR3 is 15 residues long. The V and J ends lost 3 bases and 0 bases respectively, with 6 bases between them. Per the germline V gene, CDR1 is LNHDA and CDR2 is SQIVND (reference sequence). Full variable domain (outside the CDR3, taken from reference TRBV19 and TRBJ2-6): DGGITQSPKYLFRKEGQNVTLSCEQNLNHDAMYWYRQDPGQGLRLIYYSQIVNDFQKGDIAEGYSVSREKKESFPLTVTSAQKNPTAFYLCASSIGFSGANVLTFGAGSRLTVL.

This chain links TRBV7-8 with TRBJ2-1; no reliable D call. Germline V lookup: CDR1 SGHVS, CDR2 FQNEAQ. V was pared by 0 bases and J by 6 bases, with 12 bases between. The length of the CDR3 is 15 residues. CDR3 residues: CASSLASAIPNEQFF. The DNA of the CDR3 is TGTGCCAGCAGCTTAGCCAGCGCCATCCCCAATGAGCAGTTCTTC.

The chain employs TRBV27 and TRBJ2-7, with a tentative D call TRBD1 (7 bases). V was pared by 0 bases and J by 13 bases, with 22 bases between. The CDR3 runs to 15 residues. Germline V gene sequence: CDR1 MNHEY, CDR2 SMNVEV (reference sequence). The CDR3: CASSLSRGRGSDFYF. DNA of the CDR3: TGTGCCAGCAGTTTATCGCGGGGCAGGGGGTCAGACTTCTACTTC.

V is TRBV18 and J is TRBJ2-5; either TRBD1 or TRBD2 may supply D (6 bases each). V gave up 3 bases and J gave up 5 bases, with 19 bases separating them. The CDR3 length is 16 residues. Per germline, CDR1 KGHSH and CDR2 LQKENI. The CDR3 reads CASSPLQGRDRETQYF. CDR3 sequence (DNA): TGTGCCAGCTCACCTCTCCAGGGGCGGGACCGGGAGACCCAGTACTTC.

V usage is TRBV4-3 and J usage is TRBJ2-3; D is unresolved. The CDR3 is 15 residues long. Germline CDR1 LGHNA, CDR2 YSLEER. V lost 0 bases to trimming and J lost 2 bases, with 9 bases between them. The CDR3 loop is CASSQEVGDTDTQYF. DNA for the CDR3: TGCGCCAGCAGCCAAGAGGTGGGTGACACAGATACGCAGTATTTT.

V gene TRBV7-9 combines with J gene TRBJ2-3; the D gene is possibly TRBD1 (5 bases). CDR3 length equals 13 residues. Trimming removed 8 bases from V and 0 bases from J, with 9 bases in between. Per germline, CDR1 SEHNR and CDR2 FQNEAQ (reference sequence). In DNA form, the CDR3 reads TGTGCCAGCTCGGACACTAGCACAGATACGCAGTATTTT. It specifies CASSDTSTDTQYF. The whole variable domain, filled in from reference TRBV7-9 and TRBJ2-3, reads DTGVSQNPRHKITKRGQNVTFRCDPISEHNRLYWYRQTLGQGPEFLTYFQNEAQLEKSRLLSDRFSAERPKGSFSTLEIQRTEQGDSAMYLCASSDTSTDTQYFGPGTRLTVL.

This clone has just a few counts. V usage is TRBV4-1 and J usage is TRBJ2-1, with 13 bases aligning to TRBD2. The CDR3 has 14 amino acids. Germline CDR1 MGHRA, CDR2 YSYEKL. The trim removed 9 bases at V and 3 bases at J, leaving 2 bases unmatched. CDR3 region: CASRLAGGYNEQFF. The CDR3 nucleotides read TGCGCCAGTAGACTAGCGGGAGGCTACAATGAGCAGTTCTTC.

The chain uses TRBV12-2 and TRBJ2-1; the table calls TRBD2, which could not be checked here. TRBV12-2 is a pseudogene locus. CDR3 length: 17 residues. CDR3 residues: CASRLDERNSSYNEQFF. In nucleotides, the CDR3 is TGTGCAAGTCGCTTGGACGAGCGGAATAGCTCCTACAATGAGCAGTTCTTC.

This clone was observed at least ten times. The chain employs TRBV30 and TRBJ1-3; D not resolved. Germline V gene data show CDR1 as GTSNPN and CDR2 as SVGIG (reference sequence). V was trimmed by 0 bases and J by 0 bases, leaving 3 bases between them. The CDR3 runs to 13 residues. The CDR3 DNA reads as TGTGCCTGGAGTGTACTCTCTGGAAACACCATATATTTT. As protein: CAWSVLSGNTIYF. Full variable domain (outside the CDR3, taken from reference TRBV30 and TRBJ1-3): SQTIHQWPATLVQPVGSPLSLECTVEGTSNPNLYWYRQAAGRGLQLLFYSVGIGQISSEVPQNLSASRPQDRQFILSSKKLLLSDSGFYLCAWSVLSGNTIYFGEGSWLTVV.

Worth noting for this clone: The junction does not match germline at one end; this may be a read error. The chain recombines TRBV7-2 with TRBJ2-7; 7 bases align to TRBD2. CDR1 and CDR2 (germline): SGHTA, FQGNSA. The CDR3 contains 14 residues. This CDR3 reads CASSSPSSLAGVVF. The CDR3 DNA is TGTGCCAGCAGCAGCCCCTCCTCTCTGGCGGGAGTTGTATTC.

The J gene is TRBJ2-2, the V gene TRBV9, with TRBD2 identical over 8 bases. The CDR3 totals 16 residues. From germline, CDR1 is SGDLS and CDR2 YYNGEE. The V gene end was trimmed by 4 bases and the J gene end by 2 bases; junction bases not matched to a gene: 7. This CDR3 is CASSTRLAPNTGELFF. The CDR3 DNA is TGTGCCAGCAGCACCCGACTAGCGCCTAACACCGGGGAGCTGTTTTTT.

The CDR3 loop is CATWEGPSNQPQHF. In nucleotides, the CDR3 is TGTGCCACCTGGGAGGGACCCAGCAATCAGCCCCAGCATTTT. The genes are TRBV6-1 and TRBJ1-5, with a weak D call TRBD1 (5 bases). V was cut by 10 bases and J by 1 base, with 14 bases left in between. The germline gives CDR1 MNHNS, CDR2 SASEGT. This CDR3 has 14 amino acids.

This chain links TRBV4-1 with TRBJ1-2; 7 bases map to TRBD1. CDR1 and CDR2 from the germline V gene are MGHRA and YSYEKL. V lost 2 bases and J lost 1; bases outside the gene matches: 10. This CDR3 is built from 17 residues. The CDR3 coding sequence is TGCGCCAGCAGCCAACACGTCGGGACAGAGCTTAACTATGGCTACACCTTC. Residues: CASSQHVGTELNYGYTF.

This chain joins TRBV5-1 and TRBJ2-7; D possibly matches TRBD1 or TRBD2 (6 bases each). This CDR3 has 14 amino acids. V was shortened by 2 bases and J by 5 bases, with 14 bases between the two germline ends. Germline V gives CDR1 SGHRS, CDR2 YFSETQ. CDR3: CASSFEGGGNEQYF. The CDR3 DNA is TGCGCCAGCAGCTTCGAAGGGGGAGGTAACGAGCAGTACTTC.

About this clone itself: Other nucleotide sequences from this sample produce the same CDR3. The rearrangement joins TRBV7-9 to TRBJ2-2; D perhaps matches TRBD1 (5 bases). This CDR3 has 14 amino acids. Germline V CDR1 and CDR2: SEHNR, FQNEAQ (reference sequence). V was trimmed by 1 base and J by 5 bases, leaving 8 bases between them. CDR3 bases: TGTGCCAGCAGCTTAGTTTCAGGGACCGGGGAGCTGTTTTTT. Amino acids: CASSLVSGTGELFF.

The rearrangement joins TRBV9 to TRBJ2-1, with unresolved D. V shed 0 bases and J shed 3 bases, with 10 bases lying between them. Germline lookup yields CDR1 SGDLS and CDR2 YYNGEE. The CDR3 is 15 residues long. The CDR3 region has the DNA TGTGCCAGCAGCGTAGGAGGAACCTACTACAATGAGCAGTTCTTC. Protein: CASSVGGTYYNEQFF.

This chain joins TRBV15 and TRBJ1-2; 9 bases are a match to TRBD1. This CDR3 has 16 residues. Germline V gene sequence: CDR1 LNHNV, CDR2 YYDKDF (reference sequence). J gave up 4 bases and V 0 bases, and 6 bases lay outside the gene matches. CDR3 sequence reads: CATSRDLGQGPYGYTF. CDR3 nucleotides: TGTGCCACCAGCAGAGATTTGGGACAGGGTCCCTATGGCTACACCTTC.

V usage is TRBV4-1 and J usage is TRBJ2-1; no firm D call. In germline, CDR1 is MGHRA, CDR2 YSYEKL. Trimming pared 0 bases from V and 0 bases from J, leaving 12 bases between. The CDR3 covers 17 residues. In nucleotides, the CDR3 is TGCGCCAGCAGCCAAGATTCCAGGCTTTTCTCCTACAATGAGCAGTTCTTC. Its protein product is CASSQDSRLFSYNEQFF.

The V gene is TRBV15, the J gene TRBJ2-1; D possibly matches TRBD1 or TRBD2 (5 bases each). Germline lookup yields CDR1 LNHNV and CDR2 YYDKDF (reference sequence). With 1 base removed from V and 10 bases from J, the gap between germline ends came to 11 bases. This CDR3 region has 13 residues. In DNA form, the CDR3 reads TGTGCCACCAGCAGAGTGACGGGGCAGGAGCAGTTCTTC. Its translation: CATSRVTGQEQFF. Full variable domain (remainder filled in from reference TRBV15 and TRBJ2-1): DAMVIQNPRYQVTQFGKPVTLSCSQTLNHNVMYWYQQKSSQAPKLLFHYYDKDFNNEADTPDNFQSRRPNTSFCFLDIRSPGLGDTAMYLCATSRVTGQEQFFGPGTRLTVL.

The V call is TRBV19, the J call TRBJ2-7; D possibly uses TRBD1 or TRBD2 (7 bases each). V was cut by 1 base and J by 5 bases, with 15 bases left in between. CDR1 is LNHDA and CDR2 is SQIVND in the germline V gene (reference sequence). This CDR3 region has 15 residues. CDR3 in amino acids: CASSIGSGGADEQYF. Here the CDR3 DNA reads TGTGCCAGTAGTATAGGTTCAGGGGGGGCAGACGAGCAGTACTTC.

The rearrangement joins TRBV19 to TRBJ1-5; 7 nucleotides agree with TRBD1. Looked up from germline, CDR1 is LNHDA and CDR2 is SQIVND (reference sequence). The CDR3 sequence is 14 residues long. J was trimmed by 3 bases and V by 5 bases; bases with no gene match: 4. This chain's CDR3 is CASSYRGTNQPQHF. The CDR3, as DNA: TGTGCCAGTAGTTACAGGGGAACCAATCAGCCCCAGCATTTT.